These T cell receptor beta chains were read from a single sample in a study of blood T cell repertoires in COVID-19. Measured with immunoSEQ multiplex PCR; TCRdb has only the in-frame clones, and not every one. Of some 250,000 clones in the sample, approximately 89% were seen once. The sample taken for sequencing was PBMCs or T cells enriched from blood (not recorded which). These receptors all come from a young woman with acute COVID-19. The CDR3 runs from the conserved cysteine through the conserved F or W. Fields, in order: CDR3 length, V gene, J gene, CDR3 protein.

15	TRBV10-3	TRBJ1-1	CAISKTGVGSTEAFF
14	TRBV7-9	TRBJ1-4	CASSPKAANEKLFF
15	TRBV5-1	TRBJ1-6	CASSFEGAHSSPLHF
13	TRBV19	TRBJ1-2	CASSPQGFYGYTF
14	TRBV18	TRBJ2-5	CASSPVGTSETQYF
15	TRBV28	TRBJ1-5	CASSLGTGGQQPQHF
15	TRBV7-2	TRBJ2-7	CASSPPGTGFTSQYF
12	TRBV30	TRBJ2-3	CAWSVLHDTQYF
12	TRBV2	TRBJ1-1	CATRGAGTEAFF
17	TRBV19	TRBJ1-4	CASSMVQGLATNEKLFF
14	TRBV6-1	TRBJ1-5	CASSDRGSNQPQHF
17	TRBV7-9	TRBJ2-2	CASTPRGAGGNTGELFF
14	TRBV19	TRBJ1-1	CASSPTTSNTEAFF
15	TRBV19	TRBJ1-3	CASSLDRGSGNTIYF
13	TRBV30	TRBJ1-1	CAWSVGQGTEAFF
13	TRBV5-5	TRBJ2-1	CASSLPGAYEQFF
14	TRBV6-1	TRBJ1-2	CASSEPGTGRGYTF
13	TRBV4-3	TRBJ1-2	CASSSGLNYGYTF
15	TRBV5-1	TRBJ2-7	CASSNRDFLSYEQYF
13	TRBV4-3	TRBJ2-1	CASSHGQYNEQFF
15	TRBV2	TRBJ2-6	CASSADFSGANVLTF
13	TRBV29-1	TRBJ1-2	CSVGGTGGSGYTF
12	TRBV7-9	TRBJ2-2	CASSRVTGELFF
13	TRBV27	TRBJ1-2	CASSEGANYGYTF
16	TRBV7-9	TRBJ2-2	CASSLGQGENTGELFF
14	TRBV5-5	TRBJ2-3	CASSSGVATDTQYF
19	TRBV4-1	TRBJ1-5	CASSQYTPEGTGRSQPQHF
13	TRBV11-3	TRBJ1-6	CALRGTANSPLHF
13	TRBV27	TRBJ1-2	CASSLGRAYGYTF
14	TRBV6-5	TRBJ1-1	CASVPIGTATEAFF
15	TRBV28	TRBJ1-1	CASSLGQTLNTEAFF
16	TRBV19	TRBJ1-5	CASSIQALTSNQPQHF
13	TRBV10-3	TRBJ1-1	CAIQKTGDTEAFF
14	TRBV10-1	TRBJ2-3	CASSPSGYSDTQYF
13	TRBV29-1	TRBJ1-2	CSVLPGLGYGYTF
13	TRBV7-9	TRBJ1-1	CASSVEQGTPAFF
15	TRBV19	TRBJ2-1	CASSYPGTTYNEQFF
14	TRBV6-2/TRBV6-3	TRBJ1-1	CASSYDGGSTEAFF
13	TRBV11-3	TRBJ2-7	CASSLSRVNEQYF
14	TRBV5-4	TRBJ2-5	CASSNGAAQETQYF
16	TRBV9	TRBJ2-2	CASSVSGTVDTGELFF